This TCR beta chain appears in the sequencing data of a study of vaccination effects on CD4 cells after COVID-19. Pools of viral peptides were used by the ViraFEST assay to expand antigen-specific CD4+ T cells ahead of sequencing. Researchers isolated CD4+ T cells once about 11 days of culture had elapsed. It was two doses of either the BNT162b2 or mRNA-1273 vaccine that participants received. CDR1 is MGHRA and CDR2 is YSYEKL in the germline V gene. V lost 3 bases to trimming and J lost 6 bases; unmatched junction nucleotides: 3. The CDR3 loop spans 14 amino acids. This clone was seen only a few times. Antigen specificity is unknown. This table comes from immunoSEQ multiplex PCR, and its TCRdb copy is limited to in-frame clones, with some not included. The sample yields about 72,000 clones, approximately 80% seen once.

The rearrangement links TRBV4-1 to TRBJ2-1, with 9 bases identical to TRBD1. The receptor was derived from a human donor who received a COVID-19 vaccine. The input for sequencing was CD4+ T cells from PBMCs cultured with HCoV-229E spike peptides, taken after COVID-19 vaccination. This CDR3 reads CASSQGQGGNEQFF. DNA of the CDR3: TGCGCCAGCAGCCAGGGACAGGGCGGCAATGAGCAGTTCTTC.